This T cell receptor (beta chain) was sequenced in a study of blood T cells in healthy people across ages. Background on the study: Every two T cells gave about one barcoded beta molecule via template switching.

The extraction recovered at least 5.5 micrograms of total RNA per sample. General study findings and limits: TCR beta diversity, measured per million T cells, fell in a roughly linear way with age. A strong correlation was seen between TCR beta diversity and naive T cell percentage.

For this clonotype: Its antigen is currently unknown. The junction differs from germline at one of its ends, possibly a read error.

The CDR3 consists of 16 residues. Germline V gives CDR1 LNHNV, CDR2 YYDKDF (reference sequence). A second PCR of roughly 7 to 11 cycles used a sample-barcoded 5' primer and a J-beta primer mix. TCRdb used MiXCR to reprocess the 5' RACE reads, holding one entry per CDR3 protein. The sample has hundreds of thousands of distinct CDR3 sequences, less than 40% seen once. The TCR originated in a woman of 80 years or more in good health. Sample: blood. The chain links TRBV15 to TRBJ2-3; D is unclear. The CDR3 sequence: CATSRDPRPSTDMQYF. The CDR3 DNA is TGTGCCACCAGCAGAGACCCTCGGCCGAGCACAGATATGCAGTATTTT.